These 21 T cell receptor beta chains originate from one sample sequenced in a study of T cell responses to AZD1222 COVID-19 vaccine. TCRdb keeps only in-frame clones here, not all; method: immunoSEQ multiplex PCR. The profile covers approximately 120,000 clones, with about 89% appearing a single time and about 10% taken by the ten largest. Here the sequenced sample was peripheral blood, taken on day 0 of AZD1222 vaccination. Source of these receptors: an adult in good health.

The chain is built from TRBV4-2 and TRBJ1-4, with 7 bases matching TRBD1. The CDR3 has 13 amino acids. Per the germline V gene, CDR1 is LGHNA and CDR2 is YNFKEQ. V shed 4 bases and J 10 bases; nucleotides not matched to a gene: 6. The CDR3 loop is CASSRTGAGKLFF. The CDR3 DNA reads TGTGCCAGCAGCCGTACAGGGGCGGGAAAACTGTTTTTT.

The chain links TRBV5-1 to TRBJ2-3; D gene ambiguous. Between the trimmed V and J ends, which lost 4 bases and 4 bases, there was a span of 13 bases. CDR3 length: 14 amino acids. Germline lookup yields CDR1 SGHRS and CDR2 YFSETQ. CDR3 nucleotide sequence: TGCGCCAGCAGCACCAACCGGGCGCCAGATACGCAGTATTTT. Residues: CASSTNRAPDTQYF.

V gene TRBV5-1 combines with J gene TRBJ1-1; 10 bases line up with TRBD1. Per germline, CDR1 SGHRS and CDR2 YFSETQ. The CDR3 totals 15 residues. The J segment lost 5 bases and the V segment lost 2 bases, leaving 6 bases of the junction unmatched. CDR3 DNA sequence: TGCGCCAGCAGCTTTCGACAGGGGGCTAATACTGAAGCTTTCTTT. Translated, it gives CASSFRQGANTEAFF.

This clone has more than one count but fewer than ten. This chain uses TRBV24-1 with TRBJ1-6, with D maybe TRBD1 (6 bases). The CDR3 has 14 amino acids. With 3 bases removed from V and 7 bases from J, the gap between germline ends came to 9 bases. CDR1 is KGHDR and CDR2 is SFDVKD in the germline V gene. CDR3 DNA: TGTGCCACCAGTGATGGGGGGCTCAATTCACCCCTCCACTTT. This encodes CATSDGGLNSPLHF.

V usage is TRBV3-1 (or the pseudogene TRBV3-2) and J usage is TRBJ2-7; weak D call: TRBD1 (6 bases). The CDR3 totals 16 residues. Trimming took 4 bases from V and 1 from J, leaving 17 bases between them. Germline-derived CDR1 and CDR2 are LGHDT and YNNKEL (reference sequence). The CDR3 reads CASSRRATGPSYEQYF. CDR3 nucleotide sequence: TGTGCCAGCAGCCGCCGGGCCACAGGGCCGTCCTACGAGCAGTACTTC.

The chain links TRBV5-6 to TRBJ1-1, with D perhaps TRBD1 (5 bases). The ends were cut back, 1 base at V and 1 base at J, with 11 bases in the middle. From germline, CDR1 is SGHDT and CDR2 YYEEEE. This CDR3 is 15 amino acids long. The CDR3 DNA follows: TGTGCCAGCAGCTTGCCGGGGCAAGGGAACACTGAAGCTTTCTTT. Protein product: CASSLPGQGNTEAFF.

The chain joins TRBV10-2 to TRBJ1-1, with 9 bases identical to TRBD1. The ends lost 4 bases at V and 6 bases at J; junction bases unmatched: 6. The CDR3 runs 14 residues. CDR1 and CDR2 from the germline V gene are WSHSY and SAAADI. CDR3 residues: CASSGGRTGAEAFF. The CDR3 DNA reads as TGCGCCAGCAGTGGGGGCCGGACAGGGGCTGAAGCTTTCTTT.

The chain uses TRBV15 and TRBJ2-1; D uncertain. The V gene lost 0 bases and the J gene lost 5 bases, with 5 bases spanning the gap. The CDR3 covers 13 residues. Germline CDR1 is LNHNV and CDR2 is YYDKDF (reference sequence). The DNA for the CDR3 is TGTGCCACCAGCAGAGATACTGACAATGAGCAGTTCTTC. Its translation: CATSRDTDNEQFF. The whole variable domain, remainder taken from reference TRBV15 and TRBJ2-1, is DAMVIQNPRYQVTQFGKPVTLSCSQTLNHNVMYWYQQKSSQAPKLLFHYYDKDFNNEADTPDNFQSRRPNTSFCFLDIRSPGLGDTAMYLCATSRDTDNEQFFGPGTRLTVL.

The gene calls are TRBV5-4 and TRBJ1-1; D is unresolved. V was clipped by 0 bases and J by 5 bases, with 11 bases between them. CDR1 and CDR2 (germline): SGHNT, YYREEE (reference sequence). This CDR3 has 14 residues. CDR3 DNA sequence: TGTGCCAGCAGCTTGGGGATGGGGTGGACTGAAGCTTTCTTT. Protein product: CASSLGMGWTEAFF.

V and J are TRBV2 and TRBJ1-2, with a weak D call TRBD1 (6 bases). The CDR3 extends over 16 amino acids. Looked up from germline, CDR1 is SNHLY and CDR2 is FYNNEI. Trimming shortened V by 2 bases and J by 7 bases, and 20 bases separated the two germline ends. This CDR3 reads CASSESPGGPLGGYTF. The CDR3 bases are TGTGCCAGCAGTGAATCCCCCGGGGGGCCCCTCGGTGGCTACACCTTC. Looking up the rest from reference TRBV2 and TRBJ1-2 gives the full variable domain: EPEVTQTPSHQVTQMGQEVILRCVPISNHLYFYWYRQILGQKVEFLVSFYNNEISEKSEIFDDQFSVERPDGSNFTLKIRSTKLEDSAMYFCASSESPGGPLGGYTFGSGTRLTVV.

The chain links TRBV25-1 to TRBJ1-4, with D possibly being TRBD1 (6 bases). Germline-derived CDR1 and CDR2 are MGHDK and SYGVNS. The CDR3 is made up of 16 amino acids. V lost 3 bases to trimming and J lost 2 bases, with 13 bases between them. CDR3 nucleotides: TGTGCCAGCAGTGAGCGGCAGGGGAGCACTAATGAAAAACTGTTTTTT. It encodes CASSERQGSTNEKLFF.

The rearrangement links TRBV21-1 to TRBJ2-1; the table's D call TRBD2 went unverified against the DNA. TRBV21-1 is flagged as a pseudogene. This CDR3 comprises 20 residues. The CDR3 DNA reads as TGTGCCAGCAGCAAAGTAGGGGACAGAACTAGCGGGAGGGCCGTCTATGAGCAGTTCTTC. Protein product: CASSKVGDRTSGRAVYEQFF.

The gene calls are TRBV6-1 and TRBJ2-2, with TRBD1 as a possible D gene (5 bases). The CDR3 runs 14 residues. Germline V gene data show CDR1 as MNHNS and CDR2 as SASEGT. V was pared by 5 bases and J by 3 bases, with 10 bases between. CDR3 nucleotide sequence: TGTGCCAGCAGTTATCTCAGGGACACCGGGGAGCTGTTTTTT. Residues: CASSYLRDTGELFF.

The rearrangement links TRBV12-2 to TRBJ1-2; TRBD1, the table's D call, lacks a check against the DNA. TRBV12-2 is annotated as a pseudogene. CDR3 length: 14 residues. CDR3 nucleotides: TGTGCAAGTCGCTTAGCGAACAGTAACTATGGCTACACCTTC. Translating it yields CASRLANSNYGYTF.

This clone was counted once. The chain has TRBV5-6 and TRBJ2-1, with D possibly called TRBD1 or TRBD2 (5 bases each). CDR3 size: 15 residues. Germline V gene data show CDR1 as SGHDT and CDR2 as YYEEEE. Trimming removed 0 bases at V and 6 bases at J, with 13 bases between. CDR3 loop: CASSLEGTPFNEQFF. CDR3 sequence (DNA): TGTGCCAGCAGCTTGGAGGGGACGCCATTCAATGAGCAGTTCTTC.

This clone was found a few times. The chain links TRBV4-1 to TRBJ1-1; a possible D gene is TRBD1 (5 bases). Germline-derived CDR1 and CDR2 are MGHRA and YSYEKL. The CDR3 runs to 14 residues. The V end was cut by 6 bases, the J end by 6 bases, with 17 bases between. CDR3 in amino acids: CASRGPGKGPEAFF. CDR3 DNA: TGCGCCAGCAGAGGCCCGGGGAAGGGACCTGAAGCTTTCTTT.

The rearrangement uses TRBV6-2 or TRBV6-3 and TRBJ2-1; 12 nucleotides agree with TRBD2. Germline trimming cut 4 bases from V and 7 bases from J; bases unmatched to any gene: 14. In germline, CDR1 is MNHEY, CDR2 SVGEGT. This CDR3 region has 18 residues. The CDR3 region has the DNA TGTGCCAGCAGTTCCGCTCGAACCACTAGCGGGAGGAGAAATGAGCAGTTCTTC. Its protein is CASSSARTTSGRRNEQFF.

The chain uses TRBV4-3 and TRBJ2-3, with D possibly TRBD2 on 7 matching bases. Germline CDR1 reads LGHNA; CDR2 reads YSLEER. This CDR3 is built from 16 residues. Between the trimmed V and J ends, which lost 1 base and 5 bases, there was a span of 16 bases. For the CDR3, the DNA is TGCGCCAGCAGCCAAGGCCCCGGGGGGCAGGAAGATACGCAGTATTTT. This encodes CASSQGPGGQEDTQYF.

This CDR3 is CASSLKPGANTEAFF. CDR3 bases: TGCGCCAGCAGCTTAAAACCAGGGGCGAACACTGAAGCTTTCTTT. V is TRBV5-1 and J is TRBJ1-1, with D perhaps TRBD1 (6 bases). This CDR3 is built from 15 residues. Looked up from germline, CDR1 is SGHRS and CDR2 is YFSETQ. Trimming cost V 2 bases and J 1 base, with 12 bases left between them. Full variable domain (missing parts from reference TRBV5-1 and TRBJ1-1): KAGVTQTPRYLIKTRGQQVTLSCSPISGHRSVSWYQQTPGQGLQFLFEYFSETQRNKGNFPGRFSGRQFSNSRSEMNVSTLELGDSALYLCASSLKPGANTEAFFGQGTRLTVV.

The chain employs TRBV5-5 and TRBJ1-4; D gene unclear. The CDR3 length is 11 residues. Trimming took off 0 bases at V and 8 bases at J, with 2 bases between the two ends. Germline assignment: CDR1 SGHKS and CDR2 YYEKEE (reference sequence). As DNA, the CDR3 is TGTGCCAGCAGCTTGGTCGAAAAACTGTTTTTT. As protein: CASSLVEKLFF.

The rearrangement links TRBV4-2 to TRBJ1-1; TRBD1 is a possible D gene (5 bases). The V and J ends lost 0 bases and 0 bases respectively, with 14 bases between them. This CDR3 spans 17 amino acids. Germline CDR1 and CDR2: LGHNA and YNFKEQ. CDR3 sequence reads: CASSQDLEGMVNTEAFF. CDR3 bases: TGTGCCAGCAGCCAAGATTTAGAGGGGATGGTGAACACTGAAGCTTTCTTT.